The clone carrying this T cell receptor (beta chain) was seen just once. This sample was included in a study of CD8 T cells in Susac syndrome. The RNA input was about 0.5 to 1 ug, and it was reverse transcribed with random hexamers. It was immunoSEQ multiplex PCR that amplified TCR beta CDR3 across 54 Vbeta and 13 Jbeta. TCRdb reprocessed the immunoSEQ multiplex PCR reads with MiXCR, giving one entry per CDR3 protein. The repertoire includes 200,000 or so distinct CDR3 sequences, roughly 96% of them detected once, and just under 0.095% sits in the top ten. After removal of 7 bases from V and 7 bases from J, the junction contained 6 bases not matched to a gene. The CDR3 is 11 residues long. CDR1 is SQVTM and CDR2 is ANQGSEA in the germline V gene.

This receptor was obtained from a human donor with multiple sclerosis. Material: CD4+ T cells from PBMCs. J is TRBJ1-1 and V is TRBV29-1, with 7 bases identical to TRBD1. CDR3 in amino acids: CSAKGQFEAFF. CDR3 in DNA: TGCAGCGCCAAGGGACAGTTTGAAGCTTTCTTT.